Following are 11 T cell receptor beta chains from one sample sequenced in a study of blood T cell repertoires in COVID-19. Only in-frame clones appear in the TCRdb table, and some are missing; sequencing was by immunoSEQ multiplex PCR. In the table there are about 180,000 clones, around 83% of which are singletons. Material: peripheral blood. The origin of the receptors is a human donor in a cohort sampled during active COVID-19.

This chain links TRBV5-4 with TRBJ2-3, with TRBD2 matching over 13 bases. Germline loops: CDR1 SGHNT, CDR2 YYREEE (reference sequence). V trimming: 4 bases; J trimming: 5 bases; junction bases outside the gene matches: 7. CDR3 length: 16 residues. The CDR3 coding sequence is TGTGCCAGCAGCGGTGCCGGACTAGCGGGAGTAGATACGCAGTATTTT. Protein product: CASSGAGLAGVDTQYF.

CDR3 sequence reads: CASSPDRGNTNYGYTF. CDR3 DNA sequence: TGTGCCAGCAGTCCGGACAGAGGGAACACTAACTATGGCTACACCTTC. The chain couples TRBV27 to TRBJ1-2; the D gene is possibly TRBD1 (6 bases). CDR3 length: 16 residues. Trimming shortened V by 5 bases and J by 0 bases, and 16 bases separated the two germline ends. Per the germline V gene, CDR1 is MNHEY and CDR2 is SMNVEV (reference sequence).

The genes are TRBV19 and TRBJ2-5; a weak D match, TRBD1 (6 bases). Trimming pared 6 bases from V and 0 bases from J, leaving 14 bases between. The CDR3 is 15 residues long. The germline V gene has CDR1 LNHDA and CDR2 SQIVND (reference sequence). CDR3 bases: TGTGCCAGTAGGACGACAGGAAGGTACCAAGAGACCCAGTACTTC. It specifies CASRTTGRYQETQYF.

This CDR3 is CASSLGGNEKLFF. CDR3 DNA sequence: TGCGCCAGCAGCTTGGGAGGAAATGAAAAACTGTTTTTT. The gene calls are TRBV5-1 and TRBJ1-4; D is unresolved. CDR1 and CDR2 (germline): SGHRS, YFSETQ. The CDR3 runs 13 residues. Trimming cost V 0 bases and J 5 bases, with 5 bases left between them.

The CDR3 spells CASSEPGTGGNTIYF. The CDR3 nucleotides read TGTGCCAGCAGTGAACCCGGGACAGGGGGAAACACCATATATTTT. This sequence joins TRBV25-1 and TRBJ1-3; 9 positions match TRBD1. This CDR3 is 15 amino acids long. Germline V lookup: CDR1 MGHDK, CDR2 SYGVNS. Losses at the gene ends were 2 bases for V and 4 bases for J; bases not matched to a gene: 3.

The CDR3 region is CASSSDRGSYEQYF. The CDR3, as DNA: TGTGCCAGCAGCTCGGACAGGGGGAGCTACGAGCAGTACTTC. The rearrangement links TRBV7-9 to TRBJ2-7; 10 bases are shared with TRBD1. CDR1 is SEHNR and CDR2 is FQNEAQ in the germline V gene (reference sequence). This CDR3 region has 14 residues. V shed 4 bases, J shed 3 bases, and the junction held 3 bases outside the gene matches.

The chain joins TRBV4-1 to TRBJ2-2, with D maybe TRBD1 (5 bases). CDR1 is MGHRA and CDR2 is YSYEKL in the germline V gene. The CDR3 runs 14 residues. V was cut by 0 bases and J by 6 bases, with 8 bases left in between. The CDR3 loop is CASSQDRAAGELFF. The DNA for the CDR3 is TGCGCCAGCAGCCAAGACAGGGCCGCCGGGGAGCTGTTTTTT.

The chain employs TRBV12-5 and TRBJ1-5; 9 positions match TRBD1. Germline loops: CDR1 LGHNT, CDR2 FRNRAP. The CDR3 consists of 15 residues. Trimming at V came to 5 bases and at J to 4 bases, leaving 6 bases not matched to a gene. The CDR3: CASGRGTGTNQPQHF. The CDR3 DNA sequence: TGTGCTAGTGGTCGGGGGACAGGGACGAATCAGCCCCAGCATTTT. The full variable domain, its missing parts supplied by reference TRBV12-5 and TRBJ1-5, is DARVTQTPRHKVTEMGQEVTMRCQPILGHNTVFWYRQTMMQGLELLAYFRNRAPLDDSGMPKDRFSAEMPDATLATLKIQPSEPRDSAVYFCASGRGTGTNQPQHFGDGTRLSIL.

The gene calls are TRBV7-9 and TRBJ2-5, with D perhaps matching TRBD2 (5 bases). The CDR3 has 15 amino acids. From germline, CDR1 is SEHNR and CDR2 FQNEAQ (reference sequence). V was trimmed by 5 bases and J by 7 bases, leaving 20 bases between them. The CDR3 loop is CASSPLTPGLGTQYF. As DNA, the CDR3 is TGTGCCAGCAGCCCCCTAACCCCGGGGTTGGGGACCCAGTACTTC.

This sequence joins TRBV27 and TRBJ2-7; D might be TRBD2 (7 bases). Trimming pared 2 bases from V and 2 bases from J, leaving 19 bases between. CDR3 length: 17 amino acids. CDR1 is MNHEY, CDR2 SMNVEV, per germline (reference sequence). The CDR3 loop reads CASSLHRAGALAYEQYF. CDR3 DNA sequence: TGTGCCAGCAGTTTACATCGGGCGGGGGCCCTCGCCTACGAGCAGTACTTC.

V is TRBV9 and J is TRBJ2-1; 9 positions match TRBD2. Germline V CDR1 and CDR2: SGDLS, YYNGEE. The CDR3 is 18 residues long. J was trimmed by 8 bases and V by 4 bases; bases with no gene match: 19. Here the CDR3 DNA reads TGTGCCAGCAGCCCCCCCATAGGGGGCGGGAGGGCCAGGGATGAGCAGTTCTTC. This translates into CASSPPIGGGRARDEQFF.